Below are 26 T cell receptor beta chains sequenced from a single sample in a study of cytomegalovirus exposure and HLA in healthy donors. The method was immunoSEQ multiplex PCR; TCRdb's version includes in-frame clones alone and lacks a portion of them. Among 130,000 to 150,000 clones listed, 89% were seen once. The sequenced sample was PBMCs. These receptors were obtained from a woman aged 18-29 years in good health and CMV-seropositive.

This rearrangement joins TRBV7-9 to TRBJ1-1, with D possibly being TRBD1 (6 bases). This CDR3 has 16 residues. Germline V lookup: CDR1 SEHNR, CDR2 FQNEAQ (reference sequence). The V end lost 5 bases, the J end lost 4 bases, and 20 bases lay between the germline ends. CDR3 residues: CASSRGQAMGATEAFF. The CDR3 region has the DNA TGTGCCAGCAGCCGGGGCCAGGCGATGGGGGCCACTGAAGCTTTCTTT.

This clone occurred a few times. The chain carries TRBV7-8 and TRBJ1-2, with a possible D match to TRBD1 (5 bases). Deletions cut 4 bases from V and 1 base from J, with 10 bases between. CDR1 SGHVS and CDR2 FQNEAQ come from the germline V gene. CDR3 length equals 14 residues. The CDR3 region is CASSSRAVNYGYTF. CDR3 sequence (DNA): TGTGCCAGCAGCTCCAGGGCGGTTAACTATGGCTACACCTTC.

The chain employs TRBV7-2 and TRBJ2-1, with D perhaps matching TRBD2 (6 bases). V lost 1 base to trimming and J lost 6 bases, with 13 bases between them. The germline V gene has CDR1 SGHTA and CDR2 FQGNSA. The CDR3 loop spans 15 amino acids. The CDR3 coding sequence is TGTGCCAGCAGCTTAGGTGGCGGAGGGGCCAATGAGCAGTTCTTC. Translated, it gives CASSLGGGGANEQFF.

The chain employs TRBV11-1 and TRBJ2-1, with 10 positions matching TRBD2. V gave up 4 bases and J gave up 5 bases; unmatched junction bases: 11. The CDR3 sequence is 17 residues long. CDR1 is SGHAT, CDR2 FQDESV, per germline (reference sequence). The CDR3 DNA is TGTGCCAGCAGCTCACCCTACCTAGCGGGGGATAACAATGAGCAGTTCTTC. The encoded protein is CASSSPYLAGDNNEQFF. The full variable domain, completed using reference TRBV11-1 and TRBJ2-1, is EAEVAQSPRYKITEKSQAVAFWCDPISGHATLYWYRQILGQGPELLVQFQDESVVDDSQLPKDRFSAERLKGVDSTLKIQPAELGDSAMYLCASSSPYLAGDNNEQFFGPGTRLTVL.

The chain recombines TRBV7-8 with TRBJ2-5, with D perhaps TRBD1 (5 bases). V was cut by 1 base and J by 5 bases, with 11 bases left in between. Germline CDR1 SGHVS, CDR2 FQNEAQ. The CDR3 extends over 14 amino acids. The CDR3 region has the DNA TGTGCCAGCAGCTTAGTAGGGGTCGGGGAGACCCAGTACTTC. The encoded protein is CASSLVGVGETQYF.

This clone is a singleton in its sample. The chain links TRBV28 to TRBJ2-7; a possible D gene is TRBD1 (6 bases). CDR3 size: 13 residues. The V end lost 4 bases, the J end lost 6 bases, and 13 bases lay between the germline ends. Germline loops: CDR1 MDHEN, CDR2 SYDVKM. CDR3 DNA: TGTGCCAGCAGTTATCCACAGGGTAGCGAGCAGTACTTC. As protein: CASSYPQGSEQYF.

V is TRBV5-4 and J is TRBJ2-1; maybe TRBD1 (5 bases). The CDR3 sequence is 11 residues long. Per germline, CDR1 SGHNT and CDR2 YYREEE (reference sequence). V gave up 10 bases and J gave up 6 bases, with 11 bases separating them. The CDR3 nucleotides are TGTGCCTCCAGGGCCGTCAATGAGCAGTTCTTC. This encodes CASRAVNEQFF.

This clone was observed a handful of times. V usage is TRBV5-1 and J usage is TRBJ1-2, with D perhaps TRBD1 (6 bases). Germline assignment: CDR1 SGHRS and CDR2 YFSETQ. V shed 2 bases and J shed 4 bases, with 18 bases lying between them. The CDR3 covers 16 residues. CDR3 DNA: TGCGCCAGCAGCTTCCAACAGGGCGGTGAAGCCTATGGCTACACCTTC. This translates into CASSFQQGGEAYGYTF.

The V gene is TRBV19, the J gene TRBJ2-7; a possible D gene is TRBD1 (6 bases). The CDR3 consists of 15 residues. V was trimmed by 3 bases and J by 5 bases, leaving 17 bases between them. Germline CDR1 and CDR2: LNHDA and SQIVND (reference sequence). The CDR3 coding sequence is TGTGCCAGTAGTATCCGGGACAACGGCCTGAACGAGCAGTACTTC. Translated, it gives CASSIRDNGLNEQYF.

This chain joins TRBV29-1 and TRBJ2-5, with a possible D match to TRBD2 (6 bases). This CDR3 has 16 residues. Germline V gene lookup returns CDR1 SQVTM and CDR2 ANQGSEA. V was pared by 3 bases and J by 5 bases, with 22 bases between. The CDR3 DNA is TGCAGCGTTGATCTCGGTCGGAGCGGTGGAGGGGAGACCCAGTACTTC. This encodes CSVDLGRSGGGETQYF.

The CDR3 here is CASSFRGGLGDTQYF. CDR3 sequence (DNA): TGTGCCAGCAGCTTCCGGGGAGGCCTTGGAGATACGCAGTATTTT. The chain joins TRBV7-2 to TRBJ2-3, with a possible D match to TRBD2 (6 bases). V gave up 3 bases and J gave up 5 bases, with 15 bases separating them. CDR3 length: 15 amino acids. From germline, CDR1 is SGHTA and CDR2 FQGNSA.

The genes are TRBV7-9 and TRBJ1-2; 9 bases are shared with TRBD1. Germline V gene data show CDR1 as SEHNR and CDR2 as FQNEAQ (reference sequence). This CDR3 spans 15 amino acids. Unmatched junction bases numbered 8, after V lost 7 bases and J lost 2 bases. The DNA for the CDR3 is TGTGCCAGCACCGGGACAGGGAGTAGCAACTATGGCTACACCTTC. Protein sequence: CASTGTGSSNYGYTF.

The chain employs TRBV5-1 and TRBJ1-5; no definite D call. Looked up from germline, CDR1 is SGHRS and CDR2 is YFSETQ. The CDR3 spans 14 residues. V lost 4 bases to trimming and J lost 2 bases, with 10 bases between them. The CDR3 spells CASSTEPGNQPQHF. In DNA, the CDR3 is TGCGCCAGCAGCACCGAACCGGGCAATCAGCCCCAGCATTTT.

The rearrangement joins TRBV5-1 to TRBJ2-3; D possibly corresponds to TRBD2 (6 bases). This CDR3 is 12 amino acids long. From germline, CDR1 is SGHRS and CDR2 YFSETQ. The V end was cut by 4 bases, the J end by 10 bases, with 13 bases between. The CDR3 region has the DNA TGCGCCAGCAGCGAATACTCGGGGGCGCAGTATTTT. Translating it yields CASSEYSGAQYF.

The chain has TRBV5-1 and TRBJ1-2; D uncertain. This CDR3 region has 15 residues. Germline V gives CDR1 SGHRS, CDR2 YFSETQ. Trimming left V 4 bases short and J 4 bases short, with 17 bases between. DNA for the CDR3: TGCGCCAGCAGCCCTATTCGCGGCGGCATCTATGGCTACACCTTC. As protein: CASSPIRGGIYGYTF.

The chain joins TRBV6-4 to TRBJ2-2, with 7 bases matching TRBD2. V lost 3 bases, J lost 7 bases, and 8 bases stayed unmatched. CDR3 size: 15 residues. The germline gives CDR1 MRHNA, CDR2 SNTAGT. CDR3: CASSDTRGKVGELFF. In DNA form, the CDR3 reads TGTGCCAGCAGTGATACGCGGGGGAAGGTCGGGGAGCTGTTTTTT.

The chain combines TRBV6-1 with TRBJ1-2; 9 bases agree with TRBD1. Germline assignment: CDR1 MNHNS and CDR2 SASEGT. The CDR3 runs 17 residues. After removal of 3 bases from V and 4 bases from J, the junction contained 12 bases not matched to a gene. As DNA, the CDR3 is TGTGCCAGCAGTGAGGGAATCGCGGGACAGGGTGGCTATGGCTACACCTTC. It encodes CASSEGIAGQGGYGYTF.

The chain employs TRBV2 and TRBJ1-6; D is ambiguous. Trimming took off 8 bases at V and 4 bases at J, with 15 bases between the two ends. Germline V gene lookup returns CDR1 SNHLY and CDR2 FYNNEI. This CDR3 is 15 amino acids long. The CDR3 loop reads CASSGTAPYNSPLHF. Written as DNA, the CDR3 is TGTGCCAGCTCCGGCACAGCACCGTATAATTCACCCCTCCACTTT.

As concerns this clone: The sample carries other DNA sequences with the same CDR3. The DNA of the CDR3 is TGTGCCAGCAGCCTCTCCTACGAGCAGTACTTC. Residues: CASSLSYEQYF. The V call is TRBV7-9, the J call TRBJ2-7; D remains ambiguous. Trimming pared 5 bases from V and 0 bases from J, leaving 2 bases between. The germline gives CDR1 SEHNR, CDR2 FQNEAQ (reference sequence). The CDR3 sequence is 11 residues long.

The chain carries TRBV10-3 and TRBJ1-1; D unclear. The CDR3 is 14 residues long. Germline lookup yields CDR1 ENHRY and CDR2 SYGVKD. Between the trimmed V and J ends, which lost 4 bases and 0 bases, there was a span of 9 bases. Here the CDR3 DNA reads TGTGCCATCAGTGCGGGTCCTGTGAACACTGAAGCTTTCTTT. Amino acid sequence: CAISAGPVNTEAFF.

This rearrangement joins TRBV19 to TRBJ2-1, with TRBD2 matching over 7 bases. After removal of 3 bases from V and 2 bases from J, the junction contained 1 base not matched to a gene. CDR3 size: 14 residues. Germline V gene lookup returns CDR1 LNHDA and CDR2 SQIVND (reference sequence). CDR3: CASSMAGAYNEQFF. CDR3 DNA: TGTGCCAGTAGTATGGCGGGGGCCTACAATGAGCAGTTCTTC.

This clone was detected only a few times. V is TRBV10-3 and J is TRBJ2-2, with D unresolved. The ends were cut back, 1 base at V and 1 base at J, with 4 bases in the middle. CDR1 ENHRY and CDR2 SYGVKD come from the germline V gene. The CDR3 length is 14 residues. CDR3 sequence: CAISEFQNTGELFF. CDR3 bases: TGTGCCATCAGTGAGTTTCAGAACACCGGGGAGCTGTTTTTT.

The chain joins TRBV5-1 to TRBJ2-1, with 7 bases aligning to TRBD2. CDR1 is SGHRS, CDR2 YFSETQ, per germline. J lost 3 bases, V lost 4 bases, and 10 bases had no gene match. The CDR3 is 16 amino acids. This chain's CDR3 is CASSIQAGHNYNEQFF. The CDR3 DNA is TGCGCCAGCAGCATCCAAGCGGGGCACAACTACAATGAGCAGTTCTTC.

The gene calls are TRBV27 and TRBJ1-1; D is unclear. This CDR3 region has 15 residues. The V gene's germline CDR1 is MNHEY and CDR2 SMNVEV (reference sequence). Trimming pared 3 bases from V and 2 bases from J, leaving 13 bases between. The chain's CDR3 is CASSFFSSRNTEAFF. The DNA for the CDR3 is TGTGCCAGCAGTTTTTTTTCAAGCCGAAACACTGAAGCTTTCTTT.

DNA for the CDR3: TGTGCCAGCAGCATGGGACAGGCAAAGGAGGGTCCTGACAATGAGCAGTTCTTC. This codes for CASSMGQAKEGPDNEQFF. The chain uses TRBV21-1 and TRBJ2-1; the table assigns TRBD1, which was not confirmed against the DNA. TRBV21-1 corresponds to a pseudogene. CDR3 size: 18 residues.

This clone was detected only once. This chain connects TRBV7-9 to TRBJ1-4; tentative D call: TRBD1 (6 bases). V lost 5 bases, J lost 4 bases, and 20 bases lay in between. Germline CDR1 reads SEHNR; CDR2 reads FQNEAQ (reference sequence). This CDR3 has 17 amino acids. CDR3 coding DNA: TGTGCCAGCAGCCAGCGGGGAGGCGGGGGCTTTAATGAAAAACTGTTTTTT. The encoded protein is CASSQRGGGGFNEKLFF.